The 26 T cell receptor beta chains listed next were all sequenced from one sample in a study of shared T cell receptors in the human thymus. Here immunoSEQ multiplex PCR was the method, and the copy in TCRdb shows in-frame clones only, minus some. Of just under 550,000 clones in the sample, around 78% were seen once. These data were likewise used in another study, on human thymus T cells.

Sequenced input: thymocytes. The receptors stem from a boy less than two years old with a congenital heart defect.

This chain joins TRBV19 and TRBJ2-2, with 10 bases that match TRBD2. Per the germline V gene, CDR1 is LNHDA and CDR2 is SQIVND (reference sequence). The CDR3 is 16 residues long. V shed 7 bases, J shed 7 bases, and the junction held 12 bases outside the gene matches. The CDR3 is CASMREREGPHGELFF. The CDR3 bases are TGTGCCAGTATGCGGGAGCGGGAGGGTCCACACGGGGAGCTGTTTTTT.

DNA for the CDR3: TGTGCCAGCAGACCTCTAGCGCCCAGCACAGATACGCAGTATTTT. Amino acid sequence: CASRPLAPSTDTQYF. The chain carries TRBV4-2 and TRBJ2-3, with D perhaps matching TRBD2 (6 bases). The CDR3 runs 15 residues. V was shortened by 6 bases and J by 0 bases, with 13 bases between the two germline ends. The V gene's germline CDR1 is LGHNA and CDR2 YNFKEQ.

V usage is TRBV27 and J usage is TRBJ2-4; 10 bases map to TRBD1. The CDR3 loop spans 17 amino acids. Trimming removed 6 bases from V and 0 bases from J; junction bases left unmatched: 8. Germline assignment: CDR1 MNHEY and CDR2 SMNVEV (reference sequence). The chain's CDR3 is CASSLGTGVIAKNIQYF. In DNA form, the CDR3 reads TGTGCCAGCAGCCTCGGGACAGGGGTGATAGCCAAAAACATTCAGTACTTC.

CDR3 in DNA: TGTGCCTGGAGTAGGACAGCCCAAGAGACCCAGTACTTC. It encodes CAWSRTAQETQYF. The chain joins TRBV30 to TRBJ2-5; maybe TRBD1 (6 bases). Germline lookup yields CDR1 GTSNPN and CDR2 SVGIG (reference sequence). The CDR3 is made up of 13 amino acids. The V end was cut by 2 bases, the J end by 1 base, with 8 bases between.

The rearrangement links TRBV29-1 to TRBJ2-1, with D unresolved. V lost 0 bases and J 8 bases, leaving 11 bases between the germline ends. The CDR3 consists of 13 residues. Germline V lookup: CDR1 SQVTM, CDR2 ANQGSEA. The CDR3 spells CSVEDLSTDEQFF. CDR3 DNA sequence: TGCAGCGTTGAAGATTTAAGCACCGATGAGCAGTTCTTC.

In its sample, this clone was seen a few times. The J gene is TRBJ1-2, the V gene TRBV2, with no clear D. Trimming took off 0 bases at V and 1 base at J, with 9 bases between the two ends. This CDR3 contains 15 residues. Germline CDR1 and CDR2: SNHLY and FYNNEI. CDR3 in amino acids: CASSEALRDNYGYTF. The CDR3 DNA follows: TGTGCCAGCAGTGAAGCGCTTCGGGATAACTATGGCTACACCTTC.

CDR3 bases: TGTGCCAGCTCACCACGTCGTAGAGCATACAATGAGCAGTTCTTC. Translation gives CASSPRRRAYNEQFF. J is TRBJ2-1 and V is TRBV18; D remains ambiguous. V shed 1 base and J shed 4 bases, with 11 bases lying between them. Germline V gives CDR1 KGHSH, CDR2 LQKENI. CDR3 length: 15 residues.

This chain joins TRBV5-6 and TRBJ1-3; 8 bases line up with TRBD1. Trimming at V came to 0 bases and at J to 0 bases, leaving 5 bases not matched to a gene. This CDR3 region has 17 residues. CDR1 is SGHDT and CDR2 is YYEEEE in the germline V gene. This CDR3 reads CASSLARQGPSGNTIYF. The DNA of the CDR3 is TGTGCCAGCAGCTTGGCCAGACAGGGGCCCTCTGGAAACACCATATATTTT.

The CDR3 region has the DNA TGTGCCAGCTCACCTCTAGCGGGAGGACCCTCCTACAATGAGCAGTTCTTC. Translated, it gives CASSPLAGGPSYNEQFF. The chain is built from TRBV18 and TRBJ2-1, with 11 nucleotides matching TRBD2. CDR1 is KGHSH, CDR2 LQKENI, per germline. This CDR3 is 17 amino acids long. Trimming at V came to 3 bases and at J to 0 bases, leaving 4 bases not matched to a gene. Full variable domain (remainder filled in from reference TRBV18 and TRBJ2-1): NAGVMQNPRHLVRRRGQEARLRCSPMKGHSHVYWYRQLPEEGLKFMVYLQKENIIDESGMPKERFSAEFPKEGPSILRIQQVVRGDSAAYFCASSPLAGGPSYNEQFFGPGTRLTVL.

V usage is TRBV7-2 and J usage is TRBJ2-3, with 9 bases aligning to TRBD2. Looked up from germline, CDR1 is SGHTA and CDR2 is FQGNSA. With V trimmed by 1 base and J by 2 bases, 4 bases remained unmatched. CDR3 length equals 16 residues. The CDR3 sequence is CASSLEASGNTDTQYF. The CDR3 nucleotides are TGTGCCAGCAGCTTAGAGGCTAGCGGGAACACAGATACGCAGTATTTT.

This chain connects TRBV28 to TRBJ1-2; maybe TRBD1 (6 bases). The CDR3 is 17 residues long. Germline CDR1 MDHEN, CDR2 SYDVKM. The ends were cut back, 6 bases at V and 3 bases at J, with 23 bases in the middle. CDR3 in DNA: TGTGCCAGCAGAGCTTCCACCCGGGACACGGAGGACTATGGCTACACCTTC. Its protein is CASRASTRDTEDYGYTF.

The chain carries TRBV29-1 and TRBJ2-3; 9 bases align to TRBD2. Germline trimming cut 7 bases from V and 1 base from J; bases unmatched to any gene: 3. This CDR3 has 13 residues. CDR1 and CDR2 (germline): SQVTM, ANQGSEA. CDR3 DNA: TGCAGCGGCGGGAGGGCGGGCACAGATACGCAGTATTTT. Residues: CSGGRAGTDTQYF.

The chain is built from TRBV5-1 and TRBJ2-1, with 7 bases fitting TRBD1. The CDR3 covers 14 residues. The germline CDR1 and CDR2 sequences are SGHRS and YFSETQ. V shed 4 bases and J 7 bases; nucleotides not matched to a gene: 8. DNA for the CDR3: TGCGCCAGCAGCGTCCTTGACAGGGAGAATGAGCAGTTCTTC. This codes for CASSVLDRENEQFF.

The chain couples TRBV30 to TRBJ2-7; the match to TRBD2 covers 7 bases. With 3 bases clipped from V and 5 bases from J, the junction kept 10 bases outside the gene matches. The CDR3 extends over 14 amino acids. Germline lookup yields CDR1 GTSNPN and CDR2 SVGIG (reference sequence). DNA of the CDR3: TGTGCCTGGAGGCGGAAGCGGGACGTCAACGAGCAGTACTTC. Translated: CAWRRKRDVNEQYF.

The gene calls are TRBV5-4 and TRBJ2-7, with 8 bases fitting TRBD1. This CDR3 region has 15 residues. J lost 5 bases, V lost 0 bases, and 7 bases had no gene match. Per the germline V gene, CDR1 is SGHNT and CDR2 is YYREEE (reference sequence). The CDR3 sequence: CASSLGTGFKDEQYF. CDR3 coding DNA: TGTGCCAGCAGCTTGGGGACAGGGTTTAAGGACGAGCAGTACTTC. Full variable domain (remainder filled in from reference TRBV5-4 and TRBJ2-7): ETGVTQSPTHLIKTRGQQVTLRCSSQSGHNTVSWYQQALGQGPQFIFQYYREEENGRGNFPPRFSGLQFPNYSSELNVNALELDDSALYLCASSLGTGFKDEQYFGPGTRLTVT.

About this clone: Since the CDR3 does not end with the conserved phenylalanine or tryptophan, this likely comes from a read error. Because the CDR3's place on the DNA is in doubt, the DNA is left out and the CDR3 is given as listed by TCRdb. The gene calls are TRBV10-2 and TRBJ2-7; TRBD2 reflects the table's D call only, with no check against the DNA. The CDR3 contains 15 residues when both ends are counted. Germline values: CDR1 WSHSY, CDR2 SAAADI. CDR3 sequence reads: CASSERSASGVWSPL.

Here the CDR3 DNA reads TGTGCCAGCAGTGACGATGAGGGACAGGCTGCCTACGAGCAGTACTTC. Protein sequence: CASSDDEGQAAYEQYF. V and J are TRBV6-4 and TRBJ2-7, with TRBD1 matching over 8 bases. V trimming: 2 bases; J trimming: 2 bases; junction bases outside the gene matches: 8. The germline gives CDR1 MRHNA, CDR2 SNTAGT. This CDR3 comprises 16 residues.

This clone was detected only a few times. The chain combines TRBV4-1 with TRBJ2-7; a possible D gene is TRBD1 (6 bases). The germline gives CDR1 MGHRA, CDR2 YSYEKL. V was shortened by 2 bases and J by 7 bases, with 24 bases between the two germline ends. This CDR3 region has 17 residues. The CDR3 nucleotides read TGCGCCAGCAGCCAATCACCCGTCGACAGGTCCTCCTGGGAGCAGTACTTC. As protein: CASSQSPVDRSSWEQYF.

The rearrangement uses TRBV4-1 and TRBJ2-1; 7 bases agree with TRBD2. Germline V gives CDR1 MGHRA, CDR2 YSYEKL. This CDR3 has 16 amino acids. The V gene end was trimmed by 0 bases and the J gene end by 8 bases; junction bases not matched to a gene: 10. The CDR3 region has the DNA TGCGCCAGCAGCCAAGATCTCGGGAGGAGCGGGGATGAGCAGTTCTTC. This encodes CASSQDLGRSGDEQFF.

The sample holds a few counts of this clone. The CDR3 coding sequence is TGTGCCAGTAACGACAGGGGGGAGACCCAGTACTTC. It is translated as CASNDRGETQYF. The chain recombines TRBV19 with TRBJ2-5; 9 nucleotides match TRBD1. V lost 7 bases and J lost 5; bases outside the gene matches: 2. Per the germline V gene, CDR1 is LNHDA and CDR2 is SQIVND (reference sequence). CDR3 length: 12 amino acids.

The V and J genes are TRBV5-8 and TRBJ2-7; TRBD2 matches at 7 bases. The CDR3 contains 14 residues. Losses at the gene ends were 3 bases for V and 3 bases for J; bases not matched to a gene: 6. The germline V gene encodes CDR1 SGHTS and CDR2 YDEGEE. CDR3 protein: CASSCMGGFYEQYF. In DNA, the CDR3 is TGTGCCAGCAGCTGTATGGGAGGGTTCTACGAGCAGTACTTC. Full variable domain (outside the CDR3, taken from reference TRBV5-8 and TRBJ2-7): EAGVTQSPTHLIKTRGQQATLRCSPISGHTSVYWYQQALGLGLQFLLWYDEGEERNRGNFPPRFSGRQFPNYSSELNVNALELEDSALYLCASSCMGGFYEQYFGPGTRLTVT.

The chain links TRBV4-2 to TRBJ2-5; maybe TRBD1 (5 bases). Per germline, CDR1 LGHNA and CDR2 YNFKEQ. Trimming shortened V by 1 base and J by 2 bases, and 14 bases separated the two germline ends. This CDR3 spans 16 amino acids. CDR3: CASSQGLTEIQETQYF. The CDR3 DNA sequence: TGTGCCAGCAGCCAAGGGTTGACAGAAATTCAAGAGACCCAGTACTTC.

The sample holds one count of this clone. The gene calls are TRBV4-3 and TRBJ2-3, with 13 bases matching TRBD2. CDR1 is LGHNA and CDR2 is YSLEER in the germline V gene. Germline trimming cut 0 bases from V and 6 bases from J; bases unmatched to any gene: 6. The CDR3 spans 17 residues. The CDR3 protein is CASSQDRGLAGEDTQYF. Written as DNA, the CDR3 is TGCGCCAGCAGCCAAGATCGCGGACTAGCGGGAGAGGATACGCAGTATTTT.

The CDR3 nucleotides read TGTGCCGCCGACAGTCACAGGGGAGGTGAGCAGTACTTC. This gives the protein CAADSHRGGEQYF. The chain is built from TRBV6-1 and TRBJ2-7, with D perhaps TRBD1 (7 bases). Germline CDR1 and CDR2: MNHNS and SASEGT. The CDR3 has 13 amino acids. Trimming removed 11 bases at V and 7 bases at J, with 21 bases between.

V gene TRBV7-2 combines with J gene TRBJ1-2; no clear D. The CDR3 sequence is 15 residues long. Germline V CDR1 and CDR2: SGHTA, FQGNSA. V lost 0 bases and J 7 bases, leaving 15 bases between the germline ends. CDR3 DNA sequence: TGTGCCAGCAGCTTAGCCCCCGGGAGGATCGGTGGCTACACCTTC. Its translation is CASSLAPGRIGGYTF.

The chain joins TRBV25-1 to TRBJ2-7; D is ambiguous. The germline V and J ends were trimmed by 2 bases and 3 bases, with 11 bases remaining between them. Per the germline V gene, CDR1 is MGHDK and CDR2 is SYGVNS. The CDR3 sequence is 14 residues long. The CDR3 DNA reads TGTGCCAGCAGTGAAGGTGCGCGGAACTACGAGCAGTACTTC. Translation: CASSEGARNYEQYF.